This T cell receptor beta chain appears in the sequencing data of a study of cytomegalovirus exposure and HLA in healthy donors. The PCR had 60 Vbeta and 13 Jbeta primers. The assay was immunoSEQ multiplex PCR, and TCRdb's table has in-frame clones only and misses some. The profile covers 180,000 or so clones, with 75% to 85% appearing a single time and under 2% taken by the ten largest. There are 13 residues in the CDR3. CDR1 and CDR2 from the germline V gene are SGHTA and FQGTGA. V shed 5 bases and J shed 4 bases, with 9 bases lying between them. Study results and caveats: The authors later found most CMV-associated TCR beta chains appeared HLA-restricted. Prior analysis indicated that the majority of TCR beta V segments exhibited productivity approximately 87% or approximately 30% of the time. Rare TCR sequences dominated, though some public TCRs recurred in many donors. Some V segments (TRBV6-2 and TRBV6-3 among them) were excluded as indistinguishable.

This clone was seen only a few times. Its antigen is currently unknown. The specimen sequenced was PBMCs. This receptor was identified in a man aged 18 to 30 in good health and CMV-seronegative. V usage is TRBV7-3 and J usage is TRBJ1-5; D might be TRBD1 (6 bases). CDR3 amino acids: CASSLDRNQPQHF. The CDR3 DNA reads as TGTGCCAGCAGCCTAGACAGGAATCAGCCCCAGCATTTT.